Following are 23 T cell receptor beta chains from one sample sequenced in a study of T cell repertoires in cytomegalovirus infection. These receptors are not linked to any known antigen. TCRdb reprocessed the reads via MiXCR and lists one record per CDR3 protein. The table has about 890,000 distinct CDR3 sequences, around 31% seen once. The material was cultured CD8+ T cells from PBMCs, obtained from culture after CMV antigen stimulation. Every receptor here comes from a human donor in good health (CMV status not recorded). Some clones in this sample may be carry-over from other donors' samples.

V gene TRBV6-8 combines with J gene TRBJ2-4, with a tentative D call TRBD2 (6 bases). The CDR3 sequence is 13 residues long. Trimming pared 2 bases from V and 7 bases from J, leaving 9 bases between. From germline, CDR1 is MNHGY and CDR2 SAAAGT. Here the CDR3 reads CASSYGGNNIQYF. The CDR3 bases are TGTGCCAGCAGTTACGGGGGGAATAACATTCAGTACTTC.

The chain couples TRBV10-3 to TRBJ2-7; 9 positions match TRBD1. Looked up from germline, CDR1 is ENHRY and CDR2 is SYGVKD. The CDR3 extends over 14 amino acids. The ends lost 5 bases at V and 2 bases at J; junction bases unmatched: 4. Here the CDR3 DNA reads TGTGCCATCAGTCTACAGGGGGCGGCCTACGAGCAGTACTTC. Amino acids: CAISLQGAAYEQYF.

The chain combines TRBV6-2 or TRBV6-3 with TRBJ2-1, with 9 nucleotides matching TRBD2. This CDR3 comprises 15 residues. After removal of 2 bases from V and 8 bases from J, the junction contained 7 bases not matched to a gene. CDR1 is MNHEY and CDR2 is SVGEGT in the germline V gene. The CDR3 spells CASSYEGGGAHEQFF. Written as DNA, the CDR3 is TGTGCCAGCAGTTACGAGGGCGGGGGGGCCCATGAGCAGTTCTTC.

The genes are TRBV12-3 or TRBV12-4 and TRBJ1-2; 9 bases are shared with TRBD1. Trimming at V came to 10 bases and at J to 4 bases, leaving 16 bases not matched to a gene. This CDR3 comprises 16 residues. The CDR3 bases are TGTGCCAACACCCAAATTGGACAGGGGAACCTCTATGGCTACACCTTC. Residues: CANTQIGQGNLYGYTF.

This clonotype was recorded a few times. The chain has TRBV6-1 and TRBJ1-6; 7 bases map to TRBD1. Germline values: CDR1 MNHNS, CDR2 SASEGT. V was clipped by 0 bases and J by 6 bases; unmatched bases: 2. The CDR3 length is 15 residues. The CDR3 coding sequence is TGTGCCAGCAGTGAAGCGAGGGGGCTTAATTCACCCCTCCACTTT. Translated: CASSEARGLNSPLHF.

The chain combines TRBV6-6 with TRBJ2-7; tentative D call: TRBD1 (6 bases). CDR1 is MNHNY and CDR2 is SVGAGI in the germline V gene (reference sequence). The ends were cut back, 6 bases at V and 5 bases at J, with 11 bases in the middle. CDR3 length: 12 amino acids. CDR3 DNA: TGTGCCAGCAGCCAGGGGATCCACGAGCAGTACGTC. Protein: CASSQGIHEQYV.

This clonotype appeared a few times. The chain carries TRBV7-8 and TRBJ2-7, with 10 nucleotides matching TRBD1. Per germline, CDR1 SGHVS and CDR2 FQNEAQ. There are 16 residues in the CDR3. Trimming cost V 5 bases and J 0 bases; bases outside gene matches: 7. CDR3 coding DNA: TGTGCCAGCAGCGGACCGACAGGGGGCGCCTCCTACGAGCAGTACTTC. Translation: CASSGPTGGASYEQYF.

This clonotype was observed a few times. Written as DNA, the CDR3 is TGTGCTAGTGGTTTGTTCAGGGGGCTCGGGGGTCCTGAGCAGTTCTTC. As protein: CASGLFRGLGGPEQFF. The chain recombines TRBV12-5 with TRBJ2-1, with TRBD1 identical over 8 bases. This CDR3 contains 16 residues. The V gene end was trimmed by 2 bases and the J gene end by 9 bases; junction bases not matched to a gene: 12. Germline loops: CDR1 LGHNT, CDR2 FRNRAP.

In DNA, the CDR3 is TGTGCCAGCGGCCCGGGACAACACACTGAAGCTTTCTTT. Amino acid sequence: CASGPGQHTEAFF. The V and J genes are TRBV7-6 and TRBJ1-1; possibly TRBD1 for D (6 bases). The V end was cut by 8 bases, the J end by 3 bases, with 13 bases between. Germline loops: CDR1 SGHVS, CDR2 FNYEAQ. The CDR3 is made up of 13 amino acids. Full variable domain (outside the CDR3, taken from reference TRBV7-6 and TRBJ1-1): GAGVSQSPRYKVTKRGQDVALRCDPISGHVSLYWYRQALGQGPEFLTYFNYEAQQDKSGLPNDRFSAERPEGSISTLTIQRTEQRDSAMYRCASGPGQHTEAFFGQGTRLTVV.

The sample holds a few counts of this clonotype. This rearrangement joins TRBV27 to TRBJ1-6; 7 positions match TRBD1. Germline CDR1 is MNHEY and CDR2 is SMNVEV (reference sequence). J lost 7 bases, V lost 3 bases, and 6 bases had no gene match. This CDR3 is built from 15 residues. The CDR3 sequence: CASSFAGTANSPLHF. DNA of the CDR3: TGTGCCAGCAGTTTTGCCGGGACAGCCAATTCACCCCTCCACTTT.

The chain combines TRBV29-1 with TRBJ1-1; 8 positions match TRBD1. V was pared by 8 bases and J by 3 bases, with 8 bases of the junction left unmatched. This CDR3 is built from 13 residues. Germline CDR1 is SQVTM and CDR2 is ANQGSEA. CDR3 protein: CSFWTGLDTEAFF. CDR3 DNA: TGCAGCTTCTGGACAGGGTTGGACACTGAAGCTTTCTTT.

The V call is TRBV11-2, the J call TRBJ2-1; unclear D gene. Germline V lookup: CDR1 SGHAT, CDR2 FQNNGV. With 1 base removed from V and 15 bases from J, the gap between germline ends came to 13 bases. The CDR3 loop spans 12 amino acids. CDR3 bases: TGTGCCAGCAGCTTAGGACAACGGTCATGGTTCTTC. Protein sequence: CASSLGQRSWFF.

This clonotype has a handful of counts. The chain couples TRBV7-6 to TRBJ2-3, with a tentative D call TRBD2 (5 bases). The germline gives CDR1 SGHVS, CDR2 FNYEAQ. This CDR3 spans 12 amino acids. Trimming left V 5 bases short and J 5 bases short, with 8 bases between. CDR3 sequence reads: CASSGGIDTQYF. Here the CDR3 DNA reads TGTGCCAGCAGCGGAGGAATAGATACGCAGTATTTT.

A word on this clonotype: A single base separates this from a much larger clone, so it may be a read error. The J gene is TRBJ1-1, the V gene TRBV6-1, with D perhaps matching TRBD1 (5 bases). The V gene lost 8 bases and the J gene lost 0 bases, with 16 bases spanning the gap. The CDR3 is made up of 15 amino acids. The V gene's germline CDR1 is MNHNS and CDR2 SASEGT. The CDR3 region is CASESWDDLNTEAFF. The CDR3 DNA reads TGTGCCAGCGAGTCGTGGGACGACTTGAACACTGAAGCTTTCTTT.

This clonotype occurred many times. V and J are TRBV12-3 or TRBV12-4 and TRBJ1-6; tentatively, D is TRBD1 (5 bases). V was shortened by 6 bases and J by 7 bases, with 13 bases between the two germline ends. This CDR3 spans 14 amino acids. CDR3 DNA sequence: TGTGCCAGCAGCCGCGGGGGTGGCAATTCACCCCTCCACTTT. This encodes CASSRGGGNSPLHF.

The sample holds a few counts of this clonotype. The chain links TRBV7-6 to TRBJ1-6; a possible D gene is TRBD1 (5 bases). Germline CDR1 is SGHVS and CDR2 is FNYEAQ. V dropped 2 bases and J dropped 8 bases, with 10 bases sitting between them. The CDR3 has 14 residues. The CDR3 region has the DNA TGTGCCAGCAGCTTAAGGGGTGATGATTCACCCCTCCACTTT. Protein product: CASSLRGDDSPLHF.

This clonotype has more than one count but fewer than ten. An end of the junction differs from the germline gene, which may be a read error. The V gene is TRBV4-1, the J gene TRBJ1-1, with unresolved D. CDR3 length: 14 amino acids. In germline, CDR1 is MGHRA, CDR2 YSYEKL. CDR3 DNA: TGTGCCAGCAGCCCGGCCGGGCCTAACACTGAAGCTTTCTTT. Translated, it gives CASSPAGPNTEAFF.

This chain uses TRBV4-1 with TRBJ2-7; TRBD1 agrees at 10 bases. CDR1 and CDR2 (germline): MGHRA, YSYEKL. V dropped 4 bases and J dropped 6; count of bases not matched to a gene: 15. CDR3 size: 17 residues. The CDR3 DNA reads TGCGCCAGCAGCCGAGAGGAGACAGGGGGCGGCGGGGTCGAGCAGTACGTC. Translated, it gives CASSREETGGGGVEQYV.

This clonotype was seen more than once but under ten times. The chain links TRBV28 to TRBJ2-5; 14 bases map to TRBD2. CDR1 is MDHEN and CDR2 is SYDVKM in the germline V gene. The CDR3 covers 18 residues. J lost 1 base, V lost 6 bases, and 10 bases had no gene match. CDR3 sequence: CASSSPGTSGGFQETQYF. CDR3 nucleotide sequence: TGTGCCAGCAGCTCGCCTGGGACTAGCGGGGGCTTCCAAGAGACCCAGTACTTC.

The gene calls are TRBV6-6 and TRBJ2-3; the match to TRBD2 covers 8 bases. This CDR3 spans 14 amino acids. The germline V gene encodes CDR1 MNHNY and CDR2 SVGAGI (reference sequence). J gave up 3 bases and V 5 bases, and 4 bases lay outside the gene matches. The DNA for the CDR3 is TGTGCCAGCAGTCTACTAGCGGCTACAGATACGCAGTATTTT. Translated, it gives CASSLLAATDTQYF.

V and J are TRBV24-1 and TRBJ1-1, with D perhaps matching TRBD1 (5 bases). CDR1 and CDR2 (germline): KGHDR, SFDVKD. V lost 7 bases to trimming and J lost 8 bases, with 10 bases between them. This CDR3 has 11 residues. The CDR3 spells CATRSGTEAFF. As DNA, the CDR3 is TGTGCCACCAGGTCCGGGACCGAAGCTTTCTTT.

The chain recombines TRBV24-1 with TRBJ2-1; the D call may be TRBD1 or TRBD2 (7 bases each). Trimming took off 10 bases at V and 5 bases at J, with 11 bases between the two ends. The CDR3 length is 12 residues. The V gene's germline CDR1 is KGHDR and CDR2 SFDVKD. The CDR3 region has the DNA TGTGCCACAGGGAGGGGGCACAATGAGCAGTTCTTC. Translation: CATGRGHNEQFF.

This clonotype appeared a single time. The rearrangement links TRBV29-1 to TRBJ2-2; D is unresolved. The CDR3 length is 10 residues. The germline CDR1 and CDR2 sequences are SQVTM and ANQGSEA. The germline V and J ends were trimmed by 6 bases and 6 bases, with 5 bases remaining between them. The CDR3 DNA is TGCAGCGTGCTGTCCGGGGAGCTGTTTTTT. As protein: CSVLSGELFF.